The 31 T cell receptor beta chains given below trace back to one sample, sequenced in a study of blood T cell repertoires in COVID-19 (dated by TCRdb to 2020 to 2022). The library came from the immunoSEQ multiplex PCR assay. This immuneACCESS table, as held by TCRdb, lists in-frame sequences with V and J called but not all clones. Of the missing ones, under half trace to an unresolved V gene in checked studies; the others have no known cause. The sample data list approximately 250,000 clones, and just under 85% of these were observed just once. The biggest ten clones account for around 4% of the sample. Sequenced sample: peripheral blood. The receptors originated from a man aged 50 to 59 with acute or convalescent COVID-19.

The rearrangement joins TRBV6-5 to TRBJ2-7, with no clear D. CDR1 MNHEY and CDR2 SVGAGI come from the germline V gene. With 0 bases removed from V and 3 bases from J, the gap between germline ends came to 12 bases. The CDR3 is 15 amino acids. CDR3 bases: TGTGCCAGCAGTTACTCTGACTCTGTCTTCTACGAGCAGTACTTC. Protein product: CASSYSDSVFYEQYF.

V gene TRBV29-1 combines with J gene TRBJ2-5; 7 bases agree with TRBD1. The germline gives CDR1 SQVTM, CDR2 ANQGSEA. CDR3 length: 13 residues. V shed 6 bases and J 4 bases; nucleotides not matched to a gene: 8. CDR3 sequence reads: CSVQQGSGETQYF. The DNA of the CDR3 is TGCAGCGTCCAACAGGGGTCGGGAGAGACCCAGTACTTC.

CDR3 sequence reads: CASSLIQPGAGGELFF. In DNA, the CDR3 is TGTGCCAGCAGCTTAATACAACCGGGAGCCGGGGGGGAGCTGTTTTTT. The J gene is TRBJ2-2, the V gene TRBV7-3, with D possibly matching TRBD2 (6 bases). Germline CDR1 and CDR2: SGHTA and FQGTGA. The CDR3 consists of 16 residues. The ends were cut back, 1 base at V and 8 bases at J, with 17 bases in the middle.

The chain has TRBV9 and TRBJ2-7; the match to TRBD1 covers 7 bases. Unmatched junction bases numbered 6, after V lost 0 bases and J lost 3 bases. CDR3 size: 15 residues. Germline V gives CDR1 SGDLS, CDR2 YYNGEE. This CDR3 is CASSVDKGAIYEQYF. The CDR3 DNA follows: TGTGCCAGCAGCGTAGATAAGGGGGCGATCTACGAGCAGTACTTC.

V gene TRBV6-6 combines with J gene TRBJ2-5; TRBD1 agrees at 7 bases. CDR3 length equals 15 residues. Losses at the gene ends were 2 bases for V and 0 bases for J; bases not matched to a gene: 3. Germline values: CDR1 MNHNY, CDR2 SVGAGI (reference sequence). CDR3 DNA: TGTGCCAGCAGTTACCAACAGGGGTACCAAGAGACCCAGTACTTC. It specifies CASSYQQGYQETQYF.

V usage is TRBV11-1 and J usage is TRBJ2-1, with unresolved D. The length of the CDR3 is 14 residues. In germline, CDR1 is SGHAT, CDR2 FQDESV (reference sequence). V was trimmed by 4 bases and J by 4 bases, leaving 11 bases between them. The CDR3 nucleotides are TGTGCCAGCAGCTCCAGAGGTAATTACAATGAGCAGTTCTTC. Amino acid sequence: CASSSRGNYNEQFF.

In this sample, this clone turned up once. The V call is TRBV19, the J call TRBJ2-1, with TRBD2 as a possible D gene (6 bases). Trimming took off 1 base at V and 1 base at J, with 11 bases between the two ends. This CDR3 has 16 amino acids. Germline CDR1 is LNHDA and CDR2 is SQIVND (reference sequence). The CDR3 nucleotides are TGTGCCAGTAGTATAGGAGGAGGGTTATCCTACAATGAGCAGTTCTTC. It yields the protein CASSIGGGLSYNEQFF.

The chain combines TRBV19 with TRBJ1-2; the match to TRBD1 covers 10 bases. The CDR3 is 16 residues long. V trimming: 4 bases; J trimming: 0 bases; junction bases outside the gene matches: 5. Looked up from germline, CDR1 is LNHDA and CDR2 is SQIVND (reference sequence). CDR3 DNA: TGTGCCAGTAGTAGGGACAGGGGACATTCTAACTATGGCTACACCTTC. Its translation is CASSRDRGHSNYGYTF.

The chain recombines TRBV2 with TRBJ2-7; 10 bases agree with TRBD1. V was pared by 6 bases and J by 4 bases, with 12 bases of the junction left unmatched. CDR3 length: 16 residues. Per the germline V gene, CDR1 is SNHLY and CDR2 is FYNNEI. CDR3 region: CASRRNRQGAKYEQYF. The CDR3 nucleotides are TGTGCCAGCAGGAGGAACCGACAGGGGGCTAAATACGAGCAGTACTTC.

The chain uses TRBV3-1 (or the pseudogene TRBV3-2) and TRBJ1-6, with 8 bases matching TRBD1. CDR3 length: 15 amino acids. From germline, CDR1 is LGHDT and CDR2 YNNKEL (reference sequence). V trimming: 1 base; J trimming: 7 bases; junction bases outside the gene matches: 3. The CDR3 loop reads CASSQGGTGNSPLHF. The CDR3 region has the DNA TGTGCCAGCAGCCAAGGCGGGACAGGAAATTCACCCCTCCACTTT.

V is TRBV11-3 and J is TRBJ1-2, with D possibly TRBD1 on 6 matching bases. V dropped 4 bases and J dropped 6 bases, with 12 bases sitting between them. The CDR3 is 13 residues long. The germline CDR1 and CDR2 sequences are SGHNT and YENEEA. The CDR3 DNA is TGTGCCAGCAGCTCCGACAGGTTCAATGGCTACACCTTC. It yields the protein CASSSDRFNGYTF.

Here the CDR3 DNA reads TGTGCCAGCAGCTTGCAGCCAGCGGGGAACACCGGGGAGCTGTTTTTT. Protein: CASSLQPAGNTGELFF. This chain links TRBV5-5 with TRBJ2-2, with D maybe TRBD2 (6 bases). This CDR3 spans 16 amino acids. Looked up from germline, CDR1 is SGHKS and CDR2 is YYEKEE (reference sequence). The V and J ends lost 1 base and 1 base respectively, with 11 bases between them.

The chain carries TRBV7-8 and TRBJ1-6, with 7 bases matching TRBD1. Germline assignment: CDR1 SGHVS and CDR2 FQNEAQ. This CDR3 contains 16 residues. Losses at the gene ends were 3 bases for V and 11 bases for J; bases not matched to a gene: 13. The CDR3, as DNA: TGTGCCAGCAGCTTTACCGAGACAGGGATATTGCCACCCCTCCACTTT. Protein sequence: CASSFTETGILPPLHF.

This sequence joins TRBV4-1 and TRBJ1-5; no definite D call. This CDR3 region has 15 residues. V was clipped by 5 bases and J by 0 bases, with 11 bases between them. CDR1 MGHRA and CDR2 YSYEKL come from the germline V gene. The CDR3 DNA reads TGCGCCAGCAGCTGGTCAGGCGATAGCAATCAGCCCCAGCATTTT. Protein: CASSWSGDSNQPQHF.

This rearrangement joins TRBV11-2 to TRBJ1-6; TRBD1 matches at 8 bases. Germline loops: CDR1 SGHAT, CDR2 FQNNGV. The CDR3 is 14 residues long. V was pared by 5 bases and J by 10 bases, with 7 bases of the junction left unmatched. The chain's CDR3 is CASSPPTGDSPLHF. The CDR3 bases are TGTGCCAGCAGCCCACCGACAGGGGACTCACCCCTCCACTTT.

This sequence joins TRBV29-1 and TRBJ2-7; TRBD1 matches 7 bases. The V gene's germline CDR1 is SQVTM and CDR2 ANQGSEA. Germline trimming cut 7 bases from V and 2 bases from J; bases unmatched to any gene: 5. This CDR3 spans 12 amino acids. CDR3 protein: CSGQGDAYEQYF. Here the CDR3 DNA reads TGCAGCGGCCAGGGGGATGCCTACGAGCAGTACTTC.

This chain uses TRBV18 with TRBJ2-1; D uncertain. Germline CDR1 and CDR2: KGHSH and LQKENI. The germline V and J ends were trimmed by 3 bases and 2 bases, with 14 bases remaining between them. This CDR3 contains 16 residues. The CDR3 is CASSPKENLAYNEQFF. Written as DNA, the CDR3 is TGTGCCAGCTCACCCAAGGAAAACCTAGCCTACAATGAGCAGTTCTTC.

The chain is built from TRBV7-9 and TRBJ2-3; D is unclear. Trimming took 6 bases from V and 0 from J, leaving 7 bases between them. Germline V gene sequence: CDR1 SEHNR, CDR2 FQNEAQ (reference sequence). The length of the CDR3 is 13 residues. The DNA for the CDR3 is TGTGCCAGCAGACTAACTAGCACAGATACGCAGTATTTT. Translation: CASRLTSTDTQYF.

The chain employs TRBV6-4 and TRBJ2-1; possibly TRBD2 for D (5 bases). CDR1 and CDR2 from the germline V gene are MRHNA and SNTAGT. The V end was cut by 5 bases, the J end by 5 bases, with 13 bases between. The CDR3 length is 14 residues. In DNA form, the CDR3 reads TGTGCCAGCAGTCGAAGCCTCGGGGACAATGAGCAGTTCTTC. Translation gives CASSRSLGDNEQFF.

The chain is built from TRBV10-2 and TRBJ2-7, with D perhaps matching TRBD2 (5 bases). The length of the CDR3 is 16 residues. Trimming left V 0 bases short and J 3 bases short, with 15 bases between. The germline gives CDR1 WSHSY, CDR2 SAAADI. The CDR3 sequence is CASSESRAEERYEQYF. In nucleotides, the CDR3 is TGCGCCAGCAGTGAGTCGAGGGCAGAGGAGCGCTACGAGCAGTACTTC.

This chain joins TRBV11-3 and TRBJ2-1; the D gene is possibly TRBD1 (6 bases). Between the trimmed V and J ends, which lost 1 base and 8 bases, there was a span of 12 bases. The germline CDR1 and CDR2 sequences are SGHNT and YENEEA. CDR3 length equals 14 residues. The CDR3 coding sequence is TGTGCCAGCAGCTTAGTCTACAGGGCCCATGAGCAGTTCTTC. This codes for CASSLVYRAHEQFF.

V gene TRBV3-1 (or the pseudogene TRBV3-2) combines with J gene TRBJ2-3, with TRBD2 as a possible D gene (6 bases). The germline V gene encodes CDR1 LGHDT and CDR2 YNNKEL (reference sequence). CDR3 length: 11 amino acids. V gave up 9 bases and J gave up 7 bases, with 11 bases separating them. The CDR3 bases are TGTGCCAGTGGAGGAGGGAATACGCAGTATTTT. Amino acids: CASGGGNTQYF.

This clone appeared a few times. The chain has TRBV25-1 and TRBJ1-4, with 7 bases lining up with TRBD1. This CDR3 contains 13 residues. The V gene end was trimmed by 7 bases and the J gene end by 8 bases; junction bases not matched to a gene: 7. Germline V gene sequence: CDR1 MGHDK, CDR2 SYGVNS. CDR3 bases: TGTGCCAGCACTGGACAGGTCGGGGAAAAACTGTTTTTT. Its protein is CASTGQVGEKLFF.

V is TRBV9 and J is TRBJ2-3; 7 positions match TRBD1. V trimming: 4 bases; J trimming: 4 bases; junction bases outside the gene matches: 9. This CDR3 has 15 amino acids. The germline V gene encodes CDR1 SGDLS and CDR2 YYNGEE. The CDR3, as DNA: TGTGCCAGCAGCTTAACGACAGGGTGGGCAGATACGCAGTATTTT. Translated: CASSLTTGWADTQYF.

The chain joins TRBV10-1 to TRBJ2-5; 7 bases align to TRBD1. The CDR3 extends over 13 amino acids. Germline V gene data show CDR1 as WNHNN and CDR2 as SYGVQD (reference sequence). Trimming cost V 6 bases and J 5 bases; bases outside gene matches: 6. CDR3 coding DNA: TGCGCCAGCAGCGGGACAGAAGGGGAGACCCAGTACTTC. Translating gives CASSGTEGETQYF.

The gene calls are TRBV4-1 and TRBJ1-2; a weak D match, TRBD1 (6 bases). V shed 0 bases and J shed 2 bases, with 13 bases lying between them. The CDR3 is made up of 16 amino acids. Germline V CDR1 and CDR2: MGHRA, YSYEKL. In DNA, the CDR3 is TGCGCCAGCAGCCAAGACCCAGGGGCTTTCAACTATGGCTACACCTTC. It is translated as CASSQDPGAFNYGYTF.

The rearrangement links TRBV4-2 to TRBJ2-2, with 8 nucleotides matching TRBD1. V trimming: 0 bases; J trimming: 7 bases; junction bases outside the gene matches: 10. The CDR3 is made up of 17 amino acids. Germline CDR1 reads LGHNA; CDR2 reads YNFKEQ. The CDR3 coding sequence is TGTGCCAGCAGCCAAGATCGAGGCAGGGGGCGCATCGGGGAGCTGTTTTTT. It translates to CASSQDRGRGRIGELFF.

The DNA for the CDR3 is TGCGCCAGCGGGGGAGGGACGGTATCCTACGAGCAGTACTTC. Residues: CASGGGTVSYEQYF. This chain joins TRBV5-1 and TRBJ2-7, with TRBD2 matching 7 bases. The V and J ends lost 7 bases and 1 base, in that order; junction bases with no gene match: 8. The CDR3 extends over 14 amino acids. Germline-derived CDR1 and CDR2 are SGHRS and YFSETQ.

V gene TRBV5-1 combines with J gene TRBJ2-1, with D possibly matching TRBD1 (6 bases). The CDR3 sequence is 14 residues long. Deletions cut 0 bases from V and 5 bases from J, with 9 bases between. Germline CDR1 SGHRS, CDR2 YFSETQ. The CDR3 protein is CASSLEGVNNEQFF. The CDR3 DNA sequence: TGCGCCAGCAGCTTGGAGGGGGTTAACAATGAGCAGTTCTTC.

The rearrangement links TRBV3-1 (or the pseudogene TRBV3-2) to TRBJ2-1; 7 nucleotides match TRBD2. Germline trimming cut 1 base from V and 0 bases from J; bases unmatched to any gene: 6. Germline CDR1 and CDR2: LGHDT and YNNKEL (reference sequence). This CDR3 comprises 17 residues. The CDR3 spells CASSQGPSGYSYNEQFF. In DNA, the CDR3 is TGTGCCAGCAGCCAAGGGCCTAGCGGCTACTCCTACAATGAGCAGTTCTTC.

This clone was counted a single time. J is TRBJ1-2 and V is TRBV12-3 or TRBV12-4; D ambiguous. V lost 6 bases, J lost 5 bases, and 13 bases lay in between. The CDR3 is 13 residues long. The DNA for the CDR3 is TGTGCCAGCAGCCATTTCCGGAGATATGGCTACACCTTC. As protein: CASSHFRRYGYTF.